This TCR beta chain was recorded in a study of cytomegalovirus exposure and HLA in healthy donors. Between the trimmed V and J ends, which lost 0 bases and 4 bases, there was a span of 7 bases. This CDR3 spans 13 amino acids. CDR1 is SGHNT, CDR2 YYREEE, per germline (reference sequence). 13 Jbeta primers and 60 Vbeta primers were used for the PCR. TCRdb's copy holds only in-frame clones and misses some; the assay was immunoSEQ multiplex PCR. The sample lists nearly 110,000 clones, about two thirds occurring once. The material sequenced was PBMCs. The sequence was collected from a boy younger than 18 in good health and CMV-seronegative. The rearrangement joins TRBV5-4 to TRBJ1-2; D ambiguous. As DNA, the CDR3 is TGTGCCAGCAGCTTGGACAGAACCTATGGCTACACCTTC. Its translation: CASSLDRTYGYTF.